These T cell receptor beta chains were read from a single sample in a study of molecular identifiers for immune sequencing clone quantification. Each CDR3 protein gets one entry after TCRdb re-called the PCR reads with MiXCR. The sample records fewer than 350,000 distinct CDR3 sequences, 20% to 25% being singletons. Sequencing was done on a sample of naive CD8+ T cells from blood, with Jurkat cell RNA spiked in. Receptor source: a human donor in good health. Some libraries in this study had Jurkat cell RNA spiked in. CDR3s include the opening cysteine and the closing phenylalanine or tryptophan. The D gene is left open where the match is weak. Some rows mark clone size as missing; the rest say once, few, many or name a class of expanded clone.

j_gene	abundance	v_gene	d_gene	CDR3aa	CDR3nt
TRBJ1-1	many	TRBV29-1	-	CSVIGGRLSNTEAFF	TGCAGCGTGATAGGGGGGCGCCTTTCGAACACTGAAGCTTTCTTT
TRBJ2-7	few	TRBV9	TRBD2	CASSARLADYEQYF	TGTGCCAGCAGCGCCCGACTAGCGGACTACGAGCAGTACTTC
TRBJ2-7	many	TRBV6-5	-	CASSYSISKASWEQYF	TGTGCCAGCAGTTACTCGATATCCAAGGCCAGCTGGGAGCAGTACTTC
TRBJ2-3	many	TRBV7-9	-	CASTRSPTEGTDTQYF	TGTGCCAGCACCCGGTCCCCCACCGAGGGCACAGATACGCAGTATTTT
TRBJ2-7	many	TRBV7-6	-	CASSPGGVLSSYEQYF	TGTGCCAGCAGCCCAGGCGGGGTTCTCAGCTCCTACGAGCAGTACTTC
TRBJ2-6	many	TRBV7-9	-	CASSLRGTAGANVLTF	TGTGCCAGCAGCCTACGGGGGACAGCTGGGGCCAACGTCCTGACTTTC
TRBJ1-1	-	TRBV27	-	CASSFFPGLTEAFF	TGTGCCAGCAGTTTTTTTCCGGGCTTGACTGAAGCTTTCTTT
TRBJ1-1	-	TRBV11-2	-	CASSLKQQRDTEAFF	TGTGCCAGCAGCTTAAAACAGCAGAGGGACACTGAAGCTTTCTTT
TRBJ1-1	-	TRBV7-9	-	CASSLGLSPGGAFF	TGTGCCAGCAGCCTCGGTCTCTCCCCTGGGGGAGCTTTCTTT
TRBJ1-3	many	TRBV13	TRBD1	CASSGRTGSGNTIYF	TGTGCCAGCAGCGGTAGGACAGGCTCTGGAAACACCATATATTTT
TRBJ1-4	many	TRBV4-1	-	CASSQDLPGQYSNEKLFF	TGCGCCAGCAGCCAAGATCTTCCAGGACAGTACTCTAATGAAAAACTGTTTTTT
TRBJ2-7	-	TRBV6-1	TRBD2	CASSESGGRYEQYF	TGTGCCAGCAGTGAGTCCGGGGGGAGGTACGAGCAGTACTTC
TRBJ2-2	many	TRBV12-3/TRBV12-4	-	CASSETNTGELFF	TGTGCCAGCAGTGAAACGAACACCGGGGAGCTGTTTTTT
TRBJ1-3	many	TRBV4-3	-	CASSQDGRASGNTIYF	TGCGCCAGCAGCCAAGATGGGCGGGCCTCTGGAAACACCATATATTTT
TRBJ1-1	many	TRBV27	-	CASGYTGDAFF	TGTGCCAGCGGATATACAGGTGACGCTTTCTTT
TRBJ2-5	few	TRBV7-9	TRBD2	CASSSPTSVAETQYF	TGTGCCAGCAGCTCCCCAACTAGCGTGGCCGAGACCCAGTACTTC
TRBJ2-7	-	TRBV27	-	CASGWVEQYF	TGTGCCAGCGGTTGGGTCGAGCAGTACTTC
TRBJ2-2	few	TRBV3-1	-	CASSQVSGSKNTGELFF	TGTGCCAGCAGCCAAGTCTCCGGGTCAAAGAACACCGGGGAGCTGTTTTTT
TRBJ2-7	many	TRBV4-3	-	CASSQRHSSSYEQYF	TGCGCCAGCAGCCAAAGGCACTCGAGCTCCTACGAGCAGTACTTC
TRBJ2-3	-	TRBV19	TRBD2	CASSIVAGGLDTQYF	TGTGCCAGTAGTATCGTAGCGGGAGGGCTAGATACGCAGTATTTT
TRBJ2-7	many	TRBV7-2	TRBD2	CASSPPAGGPSEQYF	TGTGCCAGCAGCCCCCCAGCGGGAGGGCCGAGTGAGCAGTACTTC
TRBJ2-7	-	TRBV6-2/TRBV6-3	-	CASSYSMGSSYEQYF	TGTGCCAGCAGTTACTCGATGGGCAGCTCCTACGAGCAGTACTTC
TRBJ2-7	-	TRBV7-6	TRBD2	CASSLGLAEYAQYF	TGTGCCAGCAGCTTAGGACTAGCGGAGTACGCGCAGTACTTC
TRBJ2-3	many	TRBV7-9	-	CASPLPDTDTQYF	TGTGCCAGCCCTCTTCCAGACACAGATACGCAGTATTTT
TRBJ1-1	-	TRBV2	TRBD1	CASSTPRTGSNTEAFF	TGTGCCAGCTCTACCCCTCGGACAGGGTCCAACACTGAAGCTTTCTTT
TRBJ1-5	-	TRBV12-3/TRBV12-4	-	CASSRSDLNINQPQHF	TGTGCCAGCAGTCGATCAGACCTAAATATCAATCAGCCCCAGCATTTT
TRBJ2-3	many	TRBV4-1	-	CASSQSGTGSTDTQYF	TGCGCCAGCAGCCAAAGCGGGACAGGTAGCACAGATACGCAGTATTTT
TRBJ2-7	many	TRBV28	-	CASSSDTQSSYEQYF	TGTGCCAGCAGCTCCGACACCCAGAGCTCCTACGAGCAGTACTTC
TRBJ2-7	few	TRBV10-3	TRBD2	CAISVSSGGTYEQYF	TGTGCCATCAGTGTTTCCAGCGGGGGGACCTACGAGCAGTACTTC
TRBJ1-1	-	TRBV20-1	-	CSASGVSGAEAFF	TGCAGTGCTAGTGGGGTTTCTGGCGCTGAAGCTTTCTTT
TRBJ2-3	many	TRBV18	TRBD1	CASSPGQGRNTDTQYF	TGTGCCAGCTCACCGGGACAGGGGAGAAACACAGATACGCAGTATTTT
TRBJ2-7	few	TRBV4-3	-	CASSQAAASSYEQYF	TGCGCCAGCAGCCAAGCCGCAGCCAGCAGCTACGAGCAGTACTTC
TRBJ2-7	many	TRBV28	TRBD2	CASRGSGSAHEQYF	TGTGCCAGCAGAGGAAGCGGGAGTGCCCACGAGCAGTACTTC
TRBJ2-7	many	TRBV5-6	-	CASSLGGISYEQYF	TGTGCCAGCAGCTTGGGCGGCATCTCCTACGAGCAGTACTTC
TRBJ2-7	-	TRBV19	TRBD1	CASSRPKLRTGVSYEQYF	TGTGCCAGTAGCCGACCCAAATTGCGGACAGGGGTCTCCTACGAGCAGTACTTC
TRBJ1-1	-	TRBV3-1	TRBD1	CASSPDRGSTEAFF	TGTGCCAGCAGCCCCGACAGGGGTAGTACTGAAGCTTTCTTT
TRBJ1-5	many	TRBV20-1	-	CSARDPGGQPQHF	TGCAGTGCTAGAGATCCGGGGGGGCAGCCCCAGCATTTT
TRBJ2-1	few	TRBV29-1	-	CSVEFGLEQFF	TGCAGCGTTGAATTCGGCCTTGAGCAGTTCTTC
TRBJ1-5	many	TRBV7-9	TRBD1	CASSSAPTGKGDNQPQHF	TGTGCCAGCAGCTCCGCGCCGACAGGGAAGGGTGACAATCAGCCCCAGCATTTT
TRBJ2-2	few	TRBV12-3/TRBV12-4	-	CASSPGVGDWANTGELFF	TGTGCCAGCAGTCCTGGGGTAGGGGATTGGGCGAACACCGGGGAGCTGTTTTTT
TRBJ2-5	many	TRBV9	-	CASSYEGYQETQYF	TGTGCCAGCAGTTACGAGGGATACCAAGAGACCCAGTACTTC
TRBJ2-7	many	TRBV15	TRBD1	CATSRDYDRVGRYEQYF	TGTGCCACCAGCAGAGATTACGACAGGGTGGGTAGGTACGAGCAGTACTTC
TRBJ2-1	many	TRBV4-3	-	CASSQDLRDNEQFF	TGCGCCAGCAGCCAAGATTTGAGGGACAATGAGCAGTTCTTC
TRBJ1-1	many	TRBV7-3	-	CASSSQGQEAFF	TGTGCCAGCAGCTCCCAAGGACAGGAAGCTTTCTTT
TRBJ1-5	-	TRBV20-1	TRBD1	CSAVGQGREGRPQHF	TGCAGTGCTGTTGGACAGGGGAGAGAGGGTCGGCCCCAGCATTTT
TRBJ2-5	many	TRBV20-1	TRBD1	CSARDGTGKETQYF	TGCAGTGCTAGAGATGGGACAGGGAAGGAGACCCAGTACTTC
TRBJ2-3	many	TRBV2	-	CASSGGPDTQYF	TGTGCCAGCAGCGGTGGCCCAGATACGCAGTATTTT
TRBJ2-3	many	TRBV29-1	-	CSIPSGSTDTQYF	TGCAGCATTCCATCGGGGAGCACAGATACGCAGTATTTT
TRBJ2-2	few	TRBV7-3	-	CASSLIPLAGELFF	TGTGCCAGCAGCTTAATTCCCCTAGCGGGGGAGCTGTTTTTT
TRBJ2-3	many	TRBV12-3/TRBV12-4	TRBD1	CASSPTGEGADTQYF	TGTGCCAGCAGTCCAACAGGGGAAGGGGCAGATACGCAGTATTTT
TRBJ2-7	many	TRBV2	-	CAAAVGLFYEQYF	TGTGCCGCCGCGGTGGGGCTTTTCTACGAGCAGTACTTC
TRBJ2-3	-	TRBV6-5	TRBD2	CASSSGTSGIADTQYF	TGTGCCAGCAGTAGTGGGACTAGCGGGATTGCAGATACGCAGTATTTT
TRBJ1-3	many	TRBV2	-	CASTGAGGGTGNTIYF	TGTGCCAGCACCGGGGCCGGCGGGGGCACTGGAAACACCATATATTTT
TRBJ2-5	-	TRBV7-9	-	CASSYEVKQETQYF	TGTGCCAGCAGCTACGAAGTGAAACAAGAGACCCAGTACTTC
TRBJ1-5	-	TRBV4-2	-	CASSQWAGGVQSQHF	TGTGCCAGCAGCCAATGGGCAGGAGGTGTTCAGTCCCAGCATTTT
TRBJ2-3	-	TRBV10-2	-	CASSEYQGGKTDTQYF	TGCGCCAGCAGTGAATATCAGGGTGGGAAAACAGATACGCAGTATTTT
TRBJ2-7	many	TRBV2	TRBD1	CASKEDRVKVLYEQYF	TGTGCCAGCAAAGAAGACAGGGTGAAAGTCCTGTACGAGCAGTACTTC
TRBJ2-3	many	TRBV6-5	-	CASSYSINSGDSNTDTQYF	TGTGCCAGCAGTTACTCGATTAATTCCGGGGATAGCAACACAGATACGCAGTATTTT